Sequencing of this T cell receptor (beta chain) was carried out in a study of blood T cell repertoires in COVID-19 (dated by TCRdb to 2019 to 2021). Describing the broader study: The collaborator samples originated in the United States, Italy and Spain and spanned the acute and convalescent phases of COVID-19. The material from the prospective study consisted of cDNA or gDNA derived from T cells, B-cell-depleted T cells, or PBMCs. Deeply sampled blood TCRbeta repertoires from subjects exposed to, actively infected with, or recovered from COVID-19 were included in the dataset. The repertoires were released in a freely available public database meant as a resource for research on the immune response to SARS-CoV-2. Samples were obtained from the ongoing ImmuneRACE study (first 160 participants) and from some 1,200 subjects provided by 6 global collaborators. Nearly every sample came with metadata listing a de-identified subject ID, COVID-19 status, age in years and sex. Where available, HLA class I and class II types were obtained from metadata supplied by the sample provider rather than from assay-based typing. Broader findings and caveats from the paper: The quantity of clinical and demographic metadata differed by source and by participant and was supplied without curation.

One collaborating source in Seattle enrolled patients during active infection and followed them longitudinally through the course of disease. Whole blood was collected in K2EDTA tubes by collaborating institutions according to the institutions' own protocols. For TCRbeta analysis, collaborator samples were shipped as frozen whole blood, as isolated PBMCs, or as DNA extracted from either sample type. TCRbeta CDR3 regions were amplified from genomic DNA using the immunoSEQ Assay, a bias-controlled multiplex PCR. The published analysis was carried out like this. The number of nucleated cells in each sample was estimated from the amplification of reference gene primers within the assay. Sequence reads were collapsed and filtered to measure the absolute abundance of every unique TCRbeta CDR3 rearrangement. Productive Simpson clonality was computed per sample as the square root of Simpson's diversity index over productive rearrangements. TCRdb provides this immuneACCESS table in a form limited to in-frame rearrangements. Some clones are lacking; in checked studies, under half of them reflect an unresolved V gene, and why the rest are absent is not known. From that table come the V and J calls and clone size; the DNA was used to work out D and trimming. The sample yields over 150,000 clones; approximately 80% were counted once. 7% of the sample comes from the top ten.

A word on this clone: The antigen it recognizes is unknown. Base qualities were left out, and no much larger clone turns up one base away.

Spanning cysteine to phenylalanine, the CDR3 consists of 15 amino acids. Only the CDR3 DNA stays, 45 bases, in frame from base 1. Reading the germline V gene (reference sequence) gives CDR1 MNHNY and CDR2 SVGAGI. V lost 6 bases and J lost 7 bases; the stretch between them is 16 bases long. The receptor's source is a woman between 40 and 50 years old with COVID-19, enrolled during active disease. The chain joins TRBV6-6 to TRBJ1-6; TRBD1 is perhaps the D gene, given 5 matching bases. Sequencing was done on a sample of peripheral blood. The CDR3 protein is CASSPQDTLNSPLHF. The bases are TGTGCCAGCAGCCCCCAGGACACCCTCAATTCACCCCTCCACTTT.